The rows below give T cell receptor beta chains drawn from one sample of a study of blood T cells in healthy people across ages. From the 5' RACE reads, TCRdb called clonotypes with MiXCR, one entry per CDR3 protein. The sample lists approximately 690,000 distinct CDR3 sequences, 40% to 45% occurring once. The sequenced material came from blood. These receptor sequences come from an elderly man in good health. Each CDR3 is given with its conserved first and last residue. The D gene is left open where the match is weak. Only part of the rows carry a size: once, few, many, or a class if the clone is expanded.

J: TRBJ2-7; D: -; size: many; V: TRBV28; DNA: TGTGCCAGCAGTGAAACGGGACGGGGCACCTACGAGCAGTACTTC; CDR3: CASSETGRGTYEQYF
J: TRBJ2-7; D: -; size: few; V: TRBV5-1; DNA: TGCGCCAGCAGCAACAAGGGCTACGAGCAGTACTTC; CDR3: CASSNKGYEQYF
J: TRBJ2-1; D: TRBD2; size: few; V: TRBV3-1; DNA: TGTGCCAGCAGCCAAGGGGCTAGCGGGGCCTATTATGAGCAGTTCTTC; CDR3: CASSQGASGAYYEQFF
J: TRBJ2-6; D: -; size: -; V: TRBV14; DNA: TGTGCCAGCAGCCCCGACAGTTCTGGCAACGTCCTGACTTTC; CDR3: CASSPDSSGNVLTF
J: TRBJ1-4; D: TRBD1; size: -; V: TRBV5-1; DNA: TGCGCCAGCAGGGGACAGGAAAAACTGTTTTTT; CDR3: CASRGQEKLFF
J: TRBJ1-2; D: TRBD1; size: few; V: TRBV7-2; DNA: TGTGCCAGCAGCTCTAGGACAGGGCCATATGGCTACACCTTC; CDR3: CASSSRTGPYGYTF
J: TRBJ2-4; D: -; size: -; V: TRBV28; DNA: TGTGCCAGCAGCAATGGGGCGGGTGCTCAGAACATTCAGTACTTC; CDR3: CASSNGAGAQNIQYF
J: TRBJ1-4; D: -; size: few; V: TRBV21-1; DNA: TGTGCCAGCAGCAAAAAGGAAGTCCGAAACAGGGCAGGGGGTGAAAAACTGTTTTTT; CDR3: CASSKKEVRNRAGGEKLFF
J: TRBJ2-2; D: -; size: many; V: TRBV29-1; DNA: TGCAGCGTTGAACCGAACACCGGGGAGCTGTTTTTT; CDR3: CSVEPNTGELFF
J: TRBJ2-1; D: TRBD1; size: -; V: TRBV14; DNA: TGTGCCAGCAGCCAAGCTTACGGAAGACAGGGGGATTACAATGAGCAGTTCTTC; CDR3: CASSQAYGRQGDYNEQFF
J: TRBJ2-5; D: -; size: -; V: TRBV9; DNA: TGTGCCAGCAGCGTAAACGGGAAGGGGGAAGAGACCCAGTACTTC; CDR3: CASSVNGKGEETQYF
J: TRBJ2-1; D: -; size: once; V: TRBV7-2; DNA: TGTGCCAGCAGCCCTACTAGATCCCCTCTTGATGAGCAGTTCTTC; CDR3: CASSPTRSPLDEQFF
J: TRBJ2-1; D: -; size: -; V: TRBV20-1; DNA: TGCAGTGCTAGAGATGAACCTCAGAAGCAGTTCTTC; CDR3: CSARDEPQKQFF
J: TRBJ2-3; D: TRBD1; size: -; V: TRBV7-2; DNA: TGTGCCAGCAGCTTTTCAGGGGGCTGGGGAGGCACAGATACGCAGTATTTT; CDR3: CASSFSGGWGGTDTQYF
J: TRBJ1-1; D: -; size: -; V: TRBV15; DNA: TGTGCCACCAGCAGTGGAATTCGCACTGAAGCTTTCTTT; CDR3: CATSSGIRTEAFF
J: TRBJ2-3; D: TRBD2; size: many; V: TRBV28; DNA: TGTGCCAGCCGGACTAGCGGCAACACAGATACGCAGTATTTT; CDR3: CASRTSGNTDTQYF
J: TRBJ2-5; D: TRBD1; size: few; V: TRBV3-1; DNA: TGTGCCACCAGTCAAAGTGGACAGGGCCACCACCAAGAGACCCAGTACTTC; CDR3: CATSQSGQGHHQETQYF
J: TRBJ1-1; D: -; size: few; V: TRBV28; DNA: TGTGCCAGCAGTTCACCACCCCCGTCCAACACTGAAGCTTTCTTT; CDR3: CASSSPPPSNTEAFF
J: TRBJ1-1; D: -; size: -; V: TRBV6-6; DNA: TGTGCCAGCAGCCTAGTTGGACAGATGAACACTGAAGCTTTCTTT; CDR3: CASSLVGQMNTEAFF
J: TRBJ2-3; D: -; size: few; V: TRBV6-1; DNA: TGTGCCAGCAGTGAAGTGGCGAGCACAGATACGCAGTATTTT; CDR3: CASSEVASTDTQYF
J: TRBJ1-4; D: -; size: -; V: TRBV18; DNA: TGTGCCAGCTCACCATCGAGCGCAACTAATGAAAAACTGTTTTTT; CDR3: CASSPSSATNEKLFF
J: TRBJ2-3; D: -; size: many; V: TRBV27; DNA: TGTGCCAGCAGTTTAGCCGGTCCTCTGTATTTT; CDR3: CASSLAGPLYF
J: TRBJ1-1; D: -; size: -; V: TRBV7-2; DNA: TGTGCCAGCAGACTGGAAGCGAACACTGAAGCTTTCTTT; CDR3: CASRLEANTEAFF
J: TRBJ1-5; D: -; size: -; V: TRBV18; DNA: TGTGCCAGCTCACCAAACACGGGCAATCAGCCCCAGCATTTT; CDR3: CASSPNTGNQPQHF
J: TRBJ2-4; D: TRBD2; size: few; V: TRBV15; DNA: TGTGCCACCAGCAGAGATGCGGGGGAACCAGCCAAAAACATTCAGTACTTC; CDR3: CATSRDAGEPAKNIQYF
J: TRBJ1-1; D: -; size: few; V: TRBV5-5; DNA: TGTGCCAGCAGCGTTTCCTGGAACACTGAAGCTTTCTTT; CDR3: CASSVSWNTEAFF
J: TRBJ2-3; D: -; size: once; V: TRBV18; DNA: TGTGCCAGCTCACCGGAACGGGGGGCCTTCAACACAGATACGCAGTATTTT; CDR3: CASSPERGAFNTDTQYF
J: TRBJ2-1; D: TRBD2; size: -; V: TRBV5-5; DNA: TGTGCCAGCAGCTCTAACGCGGGGGGGCGGAATGAGCAGTTCTTC; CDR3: CASSSNAGGRNEQFF
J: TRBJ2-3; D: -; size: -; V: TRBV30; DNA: TGTGCCTGGAGTCTAGCAGGGGCCAGCACAGATACGCAGTATTTT; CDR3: CAWSLAGASTDTQYF
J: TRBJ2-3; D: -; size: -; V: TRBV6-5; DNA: TGTGCCAGCAGTTACTCGAGAAATCGAGATACGCGGTATTTT; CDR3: CASSYSRNRDTRYF
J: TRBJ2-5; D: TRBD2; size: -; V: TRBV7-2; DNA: TGTGCCAGCAGTTCCGCGGGAGACCAAGAGACCCAGTACTTC; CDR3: CASSSAGDQETQYF